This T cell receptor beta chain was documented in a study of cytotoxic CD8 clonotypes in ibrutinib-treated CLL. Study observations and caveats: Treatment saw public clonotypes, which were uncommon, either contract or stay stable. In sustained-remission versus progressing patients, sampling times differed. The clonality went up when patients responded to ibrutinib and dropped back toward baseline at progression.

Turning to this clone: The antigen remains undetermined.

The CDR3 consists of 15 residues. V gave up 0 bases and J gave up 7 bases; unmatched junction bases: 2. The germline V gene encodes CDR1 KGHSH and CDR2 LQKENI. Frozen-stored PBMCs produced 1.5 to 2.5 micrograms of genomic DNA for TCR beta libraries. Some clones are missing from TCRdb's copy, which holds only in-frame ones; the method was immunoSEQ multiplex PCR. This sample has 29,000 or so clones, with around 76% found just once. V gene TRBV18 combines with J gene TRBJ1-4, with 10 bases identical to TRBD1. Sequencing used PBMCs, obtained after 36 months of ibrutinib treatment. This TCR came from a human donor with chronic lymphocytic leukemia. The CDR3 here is CASSPPGTGVEKLFF. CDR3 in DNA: TGTGCCAGCTCACCACCTGGGACAGGGGTTGAAAAACTGTTTTTT.